Described below is a single TCR beta chain sequence and its context. The antigen remains unidentified. The data derive from a study of post-analysis software for immune sequencing data. Across the whole study: Both relapsing-remitting and secondary progressive multiple sclerosis featured among the disease courses, as did progressive-relapsing multiple sclerosis. Overall study findings and caveats: Significantly decreased normalized Chao1 diversity was recorded for multiple sclerosis patients relative to controls. When patients were compared with controls, a handful of TRBV segments were more frequent, TRBV5-6, TRBV5-1 and TRBV20-1 among them. Strong same-batch co-clustering of samples appeared with F measure clustering.

Included in the TCR beta cDNA libraries were unique molecular identifiers. Input amounts of about 0.85 to 11 million T cells were used. These gave around 500,000 cDNA molecules, so each molecule approximated one T cell. TCRdb re-called the PCR reads with MiXCR, one entry per CDR3 protein. The sample carries hundreds of thousands of distinct CDR3 sequences, approximately 59% recorded once. Germline CDR1 reads SGHTA; CDR2 reads FQGNSA. The CDR3 contains 15 residues. The V segment lost 1 base and the J segment 1 base; nucleotides outside the gene matches: 3. Material: blood. This chain connects TRBV7-2 to TRBJ1-1; 7 bases are a match to TRBD1. The TCR originated in a girl aged 2-10 years with multiple sclerosis. CDR3 sequence (DNA): TGTGCCAGCAGCTTAGAGACAGGGAGGAACACTGAAGCTTTCTTT. It specifies CASSLETGRNTEAFF.